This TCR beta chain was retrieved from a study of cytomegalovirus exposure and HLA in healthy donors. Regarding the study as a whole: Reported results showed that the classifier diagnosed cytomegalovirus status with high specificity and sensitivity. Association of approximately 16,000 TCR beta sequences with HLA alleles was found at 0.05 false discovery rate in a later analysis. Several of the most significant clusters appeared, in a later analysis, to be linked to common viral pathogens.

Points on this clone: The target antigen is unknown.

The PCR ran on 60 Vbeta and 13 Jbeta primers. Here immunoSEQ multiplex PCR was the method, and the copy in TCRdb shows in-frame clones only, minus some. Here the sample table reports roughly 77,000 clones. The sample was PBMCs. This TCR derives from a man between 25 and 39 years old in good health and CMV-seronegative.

CDR3 amino acids: CASSFGLAVRDEQYF. The CDR3 DNA reads as TGTGCCAGCAGCTTCGGACTAGCGGTAAGGGACGAGCAGTACTTC. The chain couples TRBV13 to TRBJ2-7, with 10 bases identical to TRBD2. In germline, CDR1 is PRHDT, CDR2 FYEKMQ (reference sequence). V gave up 3 bases and J gave up 5 bases; unmatched junction bases: 7. There are 15 residues in the CDR3.